This entry lists 15 T cell receptor beta chains sequenced from one sample in a study of vaccination and CD4 T cells after COVID-19. These TCRs are of unknown antigen specificity. Once obtained from cultured CD4+ T cells, the DNA was sequenced using the Oncomine TCR Beta short-read assay. TCRdb passed the PCR reads through MiXCR, listing each CDR3 protein once. The sample yields roughly 14,000 distinct CDR3 sequences, roughly 54% seen once. This sample's treatment: roughly 10-day PBMC culture with coronavirus spike peptide pools or control peptides (ViraFEST assay). Here the sequenced sample was CD4+ T cells from blood, cultured in vitro, taken before SARS-CoV-2 vaccination. The receptors here all came from a human donor who had recovered from COVID-19.

A remark on this clonotype: An end of the junction differs from the germline gene, which may be a read error. This chain uses TRBV7-2 with TRBJ2-5; 10 bases fit TRBD1. Germline loops: CDR1 SGHTA, CDR2 FQGNSA. This CDR3 is built from 17 residues. Here the CDR3 reads CASSQGMGQGYEETQYF. The CDR3 nucleotides are TGCGCCAGCAGCCAAGGGATGGGACAGGGGTATGAAGAGACCCAGTACTTC. The full variable domain, its missing parts supplied by reference TRBV7-2 and TRBJ2-5, is GAGVSQSPSNKVTEKGKDVELRCDPISGHTALYWYRQSLGQGLEFLIYFQGNSAPDKSGLPSDRFSAERTGGSVSTLTIQRTQQEDSAVYLCASSQGMGQGYEETQYFGPGTRLLVL.

The chain joins TRBV14 to TRBJ1-1; 9 nucleotides agree with TRBD1. J was trimmed by 5 bases and V by 4 bases; bases with no gene match: 8. CDR3 length: 15 amino acids. Germline V gene data show CDR1 as SGHDN and CDR2 as FVKESK. The CDR3 region has the DNA TGTGCCAGCAGCCCATTGGGACAGGGTAAGACTGAAGCTTTCTTT. This translates into CASSPLGQGKTEAFF.

The V and J genes are TRBV6-1 and TRBJ2-3; D uncertain. Trimming left V 6 bases short and J 6 bases short, with 7 bases between. The CDR3 runs 11 residues. Germline CDR1 is MNHNS and CDR2 is SASEGT. The CDR3 DNA sequence: TGTGCCAGCAGCTCCTTGGATACGCAGTATTTT. Its translation: CASSSLDTQYF.

By share of the sample, this clonotype is medium-sized. This chain connects TRBV30 to TRBJ2-5; TRBD1 might be the D (6 bases). This CDR3 has 14 residues. Germline V CDR1 and CDR2: GTSNPN, SVGIG (reference sequence). Trimming pared 1 base from V and 2 bases from J, leaving 11 bases between. The CDR3 here is CAWSGDRWQETQYF. In DNA form, the CDR3 reads TGTGCCTGGAGTGGCGACAGGTGGCAAGAGACCCAGTACTTC.

The chain has TRBV27 and TRBJ2-2; 12 bases align to TRBD2. CDR1 and CDR2 from the germline V gene are MNHEY and SMNVEV (reference sequence). J lost 1 base, V lost 5 bases, and 5 bases had no gene match. This CDR3 is 17 amino acids long. The CDR3 nucleotides are TGTGCCAGCAGTCCCCCGGGACTAGCGGGGAACACCGGGGAGCTGTTTTTT. Its protein product is CASSPPGLAGNTGELFF.

This clonotype was counted between two and nine times. The chain joins TRBV19 to TRBJ2-3; no clear D. The germline CDR1 and CDR2 sequences are LNHDA and SQIVND (reference sequence). V was trimmed by 6 bases and J by 5 bases, leaving 12 bases between them. This CDR3 spans 13 amino acids. The CDR3 loop reads CASSATKKDTQYF. The CDR3 nucleotides read TGTGCCAGTAGCGCTACTAAGAAAGATACGCAGTATTTT.

The chain is built from TRBV6-1 and TRBJ1-1, with D possibly TRBD1 on 6 matching bases. The V end lost 8 bases, the J end lost 0 bases, and 25 bases lay between the germline ends. Germline V CDR1 and CDR2: MNHNS, SASEGT. The CDR3 covers 18 residues. The CDR3 protein is CASFTLRPGHRMNTEAFF. DNA of the CDR3: TGTGCCAGCTTTACGCTCCGTCCGGGACACCGGATGAACACTGAAGCTTTCTTT.

The gene calls are TRBV7-2 and TRBJ1-6; D remains unclear. Between the trimmed V and J ends, which lost 1 base and 7 bases, there was a span of 17 bases. The CDR3 has 17 residues. Per germline, CDR1 SGHTA and CDR2 FQGNSA. This CDR3 is CASSLGVTASGNSPLHF. CDR3 in DNA: TGTGCCAGCAGCTTAGGGGTTACAGCTTCGGGGAATTCACCCCTCCACTTT.

This clonotype has more than one count but fewer than ten. The chain carries TRBV20-1 and TRBJ1-1; weak D call: TRBD1 (6 bases). The CDR3 runs to 14 residues. The V end lost 5 bases, the J end lost 1 base, and 14 bases lay between the germline ends. The germline V gene encodes CDR1 DFQATT and CDR2 SNEGSKA (reference sequence). CDR3 loop: CSARDTGGNTEAFF. CDR3 nucleotide sequence: TGCAGTGCTCGGGACACCGGGGGGAACACTGAAGCTTTCTTT.

The V and J genes are TRBV6-5 and TRBJ2-3; D may be TRBD1 (6 bases). The CDR3 extends over 13 amino acids. Trimming pared 2 bases from V and 7 bases from J, leaving 10 bases between. Germline V gives CDR1 MNHEY, CDR2 SVGAGI. CDR3 loop: CASSYPGQYTQYF. DNA of the CDR3: TGTGCCAGCAGTTACCCTGGACAGTATACGCAGTATTTT.

The CDR3 spells CATGTGSSYNEQFF. The CDR3 region has the DNA TGTGCCACCGGGACGGGCAGCTCCTACAATGAGCAGTTCTTC. The chain joins TRBV24-1 to TRBJ2-1, with D perhaps matching TRBD1 or TRBD2 (5 bases each). V was cut by 9 bases and J by 0 bases, with 11 bases left in between. The CDR3 consists of 14 residues. Germline lookup yields CDR1 KGHDR and CDR2 SFDVKD.

V usage is TRBV7-2 and J usage is TRBJ2-5; perhaps TRBD2 as D (5 bases). The germline V and J ends were trimmed by 1 base and 5 bases, with 23 bases remaining between them. The germline gives CDR1 SGHTA, CDR2 FQGNSA. The CDR3 has 18 amino acids. The CDR3 DNA reads as TGTGCCAGCAGCTTAGTACCCCCTACCGGGTATACTAGGGAGACCCAGTACTTC. Protein: CASSLVPPTGYTRETQYF.

V gene TRBV6-2 or TRBV6-3 combines with J gene TRBJ1-1; possible D gene TRBD1, 5 bases. CDR3 length: 15 residues. Trimming cost V 4 bases and J 6 bases, with 18 bases left between them. Germline CDR1 MNHEY, CDR2 SVGEGT. The CDR3 sequence: CASSSPGPQRPEAFF. Written as DNA, the CDR3 is TGTGCCAGCAGTTCACCGGGACCTCAGAGGCCTGAAGCTTTCTTT.

This clonotype was detected only a few times. The chain carries TRBV7-2 and TRBJ1-1; D might be TRBD1 (5 bases). The germline V and J ends were trimmed by 4 bases and 3 bases, with 15 bases remaining between them. Germline lookup yields CDR1 SGHTA and CDR2 FQGNSA. This CDR3 has 15 residues. The CDR3 region is CASSSGLGRYTEAFF. In nucleotides, the CDR3 is TGTGCCAGCAGCTCCGGTTTGGGGCGTTACACTGAAGCTTTCTTT.

This clonotype showed up just a few times. The chain employs TRBV20-1 and TRBJ2-6; the match to TRBD1 covers 9 bases. The CDR3 covers 15 residues. V shed 6 bases, J shed 4 bases, and the junction held 7 bases outside the gene matches. In germline, CDR1 is DFQATT, CDR2 SNEGSKA (reference sequence). The CDR3 region has the DNA TGCAGTGCCACCGGGACAGGGTCCGGGGCCAACGTCCTGACTTTC. The encoded protein is CSATGTGSGANVLTF.